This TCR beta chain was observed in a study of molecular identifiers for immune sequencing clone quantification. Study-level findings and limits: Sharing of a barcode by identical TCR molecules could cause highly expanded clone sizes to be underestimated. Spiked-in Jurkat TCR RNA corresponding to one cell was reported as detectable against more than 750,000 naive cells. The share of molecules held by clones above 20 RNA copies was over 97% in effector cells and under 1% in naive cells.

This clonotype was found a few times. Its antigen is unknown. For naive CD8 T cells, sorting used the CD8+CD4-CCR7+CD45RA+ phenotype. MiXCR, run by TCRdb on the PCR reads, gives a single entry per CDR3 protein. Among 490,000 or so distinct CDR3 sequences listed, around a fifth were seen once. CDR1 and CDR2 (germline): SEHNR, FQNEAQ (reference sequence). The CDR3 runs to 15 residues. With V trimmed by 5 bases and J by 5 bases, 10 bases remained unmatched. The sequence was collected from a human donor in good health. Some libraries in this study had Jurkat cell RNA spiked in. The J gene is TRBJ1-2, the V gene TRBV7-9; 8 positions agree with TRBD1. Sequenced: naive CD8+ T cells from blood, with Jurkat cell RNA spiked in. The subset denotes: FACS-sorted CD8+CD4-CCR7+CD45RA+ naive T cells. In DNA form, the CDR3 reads TGTGCCAGCAGCACAAGCCAGGGGGCAGAATATGGCTACACCTTC. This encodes CASSTSQGAEYGYTF.